This T cell receptor (beta chain) was profiled in a study of regulatory T cells in long-lasting Graves disease. Across the whole study: Graves' patients, diagnosed recently, had received antithyroid drugs under 3 months.

Germline CDR1 and CDR2: MNHNS and SASEGT. The CDR3 extends over 20 amino acids. With 1 base removed from V and 0 bases from J, the gap between germline ends came to 19 bases. This clonotype has a handful of counts. Sequencing libraries for TCR beta were prepared with iRepertoire HTBI primers and Arm-PCR of CDR3 regions. In TCRdb, the multiplex PCR reads were re-called with MiXCR into one record per CDR3 protein. The sample shows hundreds of thousands of distinct CDR3 sequences, 15% to 20% of them seen only once. The time point denotes: newly diagnosed GD, antithyroid drugs for less than 3 months. Construction of the TCR library relied on RNA isolated from PBMCs. This sample also appeared in a second study, on T cells in Graves' hyperthyroidism and ophthalmopathy.

This TCR was sampled from a man aged 18 to 35 with Graves disease. The specimen was peripheral blood mononuclear cells (PBMCs), collected at new diagnosis, from a patient treated with antithyroid drugs. This rearrangement joins TRBV6-1 to TRBJ2-6; D gene ambiguous. CDR3 amino acids: CASSEVPPSTSFSGANVLTF. In DNA, the CDR3 is TGTGCCAGCAGTGAAGTCCCCCCGTCTACTTCCTTCTCTGGGGCCAACGTCCTGACTTTC.